This T cell receptor beta chain was retrieved from a study of molecular identifiers for immune sequencing clone quantification. Points from the study as a whole: One cell's worth of spiked Jurkat TCR RNA was reportedly detectable among about a million naive cells. Sizes of highly expanded clones could be underestimated through identical TCRs sharing a barcode.

TCRdb called the PCR reads again in MiXCR, with one record for every CDR3 protein. The sample has about 500,000 distinct CDR3 sequences; 20% to 25% are singletons. As for this clonotype: Its antigen remains unknown.

With 5 bases removed from V and 5 bases from J, the gap between germline ends came to 18 bases. The CDR3 has 15 residues. The V and J genes are TRBV12-3 or TRBV12-4 and TRBJ1-1; D is perhaps TRBD1 (5 bases). The sequencing sample was made of naive CD8+ T cells from blood, with Jurkat cell RNA spiked in. Subset defined: FACS-sorted CD8+CD4-CCR7+CD45RA+ naive T cells. The receptor comes from a human donor in good health. Some libraries in this study had Jurkat cell RNA spiked in. In DNA form, the CDR3 reads TGTGCCAGCAGTCTCGGGGATTTAGGGGTAACTGAAGCTTTCTTT. Protein sequence: CASSLGDLGVTEAFF.